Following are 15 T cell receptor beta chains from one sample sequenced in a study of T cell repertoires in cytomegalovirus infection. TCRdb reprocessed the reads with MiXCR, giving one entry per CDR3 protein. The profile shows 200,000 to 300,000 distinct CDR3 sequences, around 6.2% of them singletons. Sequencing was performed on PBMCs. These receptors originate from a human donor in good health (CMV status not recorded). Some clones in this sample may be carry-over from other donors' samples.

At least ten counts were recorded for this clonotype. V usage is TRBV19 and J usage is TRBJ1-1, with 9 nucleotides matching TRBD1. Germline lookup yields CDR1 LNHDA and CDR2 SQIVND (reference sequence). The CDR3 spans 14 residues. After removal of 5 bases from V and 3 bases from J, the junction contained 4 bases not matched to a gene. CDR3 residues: CASSATGGYTEAFF. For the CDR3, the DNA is TGTGCCAGTAGTGCGACAGGGGGATACACTGAAGCTTTCTTT.

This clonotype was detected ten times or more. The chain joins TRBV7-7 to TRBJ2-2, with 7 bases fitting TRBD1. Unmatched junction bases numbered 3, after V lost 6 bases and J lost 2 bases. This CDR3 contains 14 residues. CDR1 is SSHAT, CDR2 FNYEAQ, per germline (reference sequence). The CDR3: CASSWDRNTGELFF. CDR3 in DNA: TGTGCCAGCAGTTGGGACAGAAACACCGGGGAGCTGTTTTTT. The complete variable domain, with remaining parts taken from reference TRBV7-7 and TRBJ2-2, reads GAGVSQSPRYKVTKRGQDVTLRCDPISSHATLYWYQQALGQGPEFLTYFNYEAQPDKSGLPSDRFSAERPEGSISTLTIQRTEQRDSAMYRCASSWDRNTGELFFGEGSRLTVL.

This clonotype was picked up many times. The CDR3 nucleotides read TGTGCCATCAGGGACTCAAGCGGCGACTCCTACGAGCAGTACTTC. This translates into CAIRDSSGDSYEQYF. This chain links TRBV10-3 with TRBJ2-7, with D perhaps TRBD2 (5 bases). Germline CDR1 ENHRY, CDR2 SYGVKD. The CDR3 runs to 15 residues. V lost 6 bases, J lost 0 bases, and 15 bases lay in between.

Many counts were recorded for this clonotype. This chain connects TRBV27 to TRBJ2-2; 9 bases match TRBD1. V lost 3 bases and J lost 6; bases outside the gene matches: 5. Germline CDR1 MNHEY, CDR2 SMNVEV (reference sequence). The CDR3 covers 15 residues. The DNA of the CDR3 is TGTGCCAGCAGTTTTAAGGACAGGGGATCCGGGGAGCTGTTTTTT. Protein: CASSFKDRGSGELFF.

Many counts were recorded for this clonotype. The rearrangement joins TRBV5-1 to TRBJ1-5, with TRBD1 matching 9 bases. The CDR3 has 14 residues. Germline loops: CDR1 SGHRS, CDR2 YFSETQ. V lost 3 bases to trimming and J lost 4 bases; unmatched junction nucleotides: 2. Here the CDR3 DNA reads TGCGCCAGCAGCTCCGGGACAGGGAATCAGCCCCAGCATTTT. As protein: CASSSGTGNQPQHF.

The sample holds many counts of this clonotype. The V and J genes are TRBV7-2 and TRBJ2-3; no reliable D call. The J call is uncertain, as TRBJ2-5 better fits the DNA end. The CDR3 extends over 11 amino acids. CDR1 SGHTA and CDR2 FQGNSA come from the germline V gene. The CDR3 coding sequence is TGTGCCAGCAGCCCCCAGGACACCCAGTACTTC. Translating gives CASSPQDTQYF.

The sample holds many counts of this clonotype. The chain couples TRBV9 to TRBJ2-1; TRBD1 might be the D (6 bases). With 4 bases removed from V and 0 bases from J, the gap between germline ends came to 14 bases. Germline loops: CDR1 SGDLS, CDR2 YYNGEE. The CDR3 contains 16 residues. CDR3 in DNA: TGTGCCAGCAGCCCCTCAGGGGTTAGCTCCTACAATGAGCAGTTCTTC. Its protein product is CASSPSGVSSYNEQFF.

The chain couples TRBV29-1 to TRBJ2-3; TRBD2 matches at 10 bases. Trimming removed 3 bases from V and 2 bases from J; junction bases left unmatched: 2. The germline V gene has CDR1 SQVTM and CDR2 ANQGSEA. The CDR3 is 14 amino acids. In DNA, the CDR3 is TGCAGCGTTGATGGACTAGCGGACACAGATACGCAGTATTTT. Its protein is CSVDGLADTDTQYF.

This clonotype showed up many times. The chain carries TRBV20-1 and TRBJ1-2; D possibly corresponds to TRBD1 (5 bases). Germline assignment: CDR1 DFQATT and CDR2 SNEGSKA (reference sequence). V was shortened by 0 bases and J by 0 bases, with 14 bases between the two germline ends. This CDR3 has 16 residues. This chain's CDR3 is CSARDPQAGPNYGYTF. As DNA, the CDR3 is TGCAGTGCTAGAGATCCGCAGGCAGGGCCTAACTATGGCTACACCTTC.

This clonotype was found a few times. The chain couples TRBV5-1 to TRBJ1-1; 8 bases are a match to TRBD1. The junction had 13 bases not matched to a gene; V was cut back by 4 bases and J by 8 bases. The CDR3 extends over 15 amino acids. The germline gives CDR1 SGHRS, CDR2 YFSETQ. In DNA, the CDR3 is TGCGCCAGCAGCCATGGACAGGGAAAGATTGCGGAAGCTTTCTTT. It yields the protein CASSHGQGKIAEAFF. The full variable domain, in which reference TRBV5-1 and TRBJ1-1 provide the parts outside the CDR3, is KAGVTQTPRYLIKTRGQQVTLSCSPISGHRSVSWYQQTPGQGLQFLFEYFSETQRNKGNFPGRFSGRQFSNSRSEMNVSTLELGDSALYLCASSHGQGKIAEAFFGQGTRLTVV.

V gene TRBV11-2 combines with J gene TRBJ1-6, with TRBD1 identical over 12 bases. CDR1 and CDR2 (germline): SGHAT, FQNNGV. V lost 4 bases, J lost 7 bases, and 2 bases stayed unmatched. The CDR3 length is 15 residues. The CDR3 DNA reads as TGTGCCAGCAGCTGGGGACAGGGGGCGAATTCACCCCTCCACTTT. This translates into CASSWGQGANSPLHF.

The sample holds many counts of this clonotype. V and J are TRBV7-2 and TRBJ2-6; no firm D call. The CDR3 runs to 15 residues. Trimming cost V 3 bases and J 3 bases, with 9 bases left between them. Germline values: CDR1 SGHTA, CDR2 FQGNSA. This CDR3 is CASSFSSNGANVLTF. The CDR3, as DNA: TGTGCCAGCAGCTTTAGTAGCAATGGGGCCAACGTCCTGACTTTC. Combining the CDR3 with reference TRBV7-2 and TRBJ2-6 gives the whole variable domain GAGVSQSPSNKVTEKGKDVELRCDPISGHTALYWYRQSLGQGLEFLIYFQGNSAPDKSGLPSDRFSAERTGGSVSTLTIQRTQQEDSAVYLCASSFSSNGANVLTFGAGSRLTVL.

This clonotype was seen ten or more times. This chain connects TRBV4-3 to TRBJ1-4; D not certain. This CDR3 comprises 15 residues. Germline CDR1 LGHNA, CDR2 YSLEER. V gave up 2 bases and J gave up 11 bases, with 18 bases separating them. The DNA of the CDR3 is TGCGCCAGCAGCCAAAGATCCCGGGAGGGCGGGAAACTGTTTTTT. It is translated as CASSQRSREGGKLFF.

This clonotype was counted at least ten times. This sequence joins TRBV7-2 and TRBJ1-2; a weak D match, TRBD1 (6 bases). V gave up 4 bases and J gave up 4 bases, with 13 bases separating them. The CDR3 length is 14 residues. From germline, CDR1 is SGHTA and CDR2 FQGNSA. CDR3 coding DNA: TGTGCCAGCAGCTCTCGGACAGCGATCTATGGCTACACCTTC. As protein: CASSSRTAIYGYTF.

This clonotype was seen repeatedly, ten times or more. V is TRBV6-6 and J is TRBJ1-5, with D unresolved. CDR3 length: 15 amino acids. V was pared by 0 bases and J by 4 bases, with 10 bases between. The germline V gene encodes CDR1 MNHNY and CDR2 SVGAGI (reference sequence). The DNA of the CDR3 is TGTGCCAGCAGTTACTCGGAACCCCTGAATCAGCCCCAGCATTTT. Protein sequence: CASSYSEPLNQPQHF.